Listed here is a single TCR beta chain. No antigen is known for it. Amplification by 5'RACE using constant-segment primers produced TCR alpha and TCR beta cDNA libraries that carried sample barcodes and UMIs. TCRdb ran MiXCR on the 5' RACE reads and lists one entry per CDR3 protein. The table records around 300,000 distinct CDR3 sequences, approximately 19% of them present only once. Trimming removed 5 bases at V and 2 bases at J, with 7 bases between. CDR3 size: 13 residues. The germline V gene encodes CDR1 SGHTA and CDR2 FQGNSA. This sample was taken from a study of T-cell memory formation after mild COVID-19. As for the study in general: Most TCR clusters belonged to a single donor. General study findings and limits: There was a balanced CD4/CD8 profile in clones contracting day 15 to 85, and later expanders leaned CD4+. Shrinking CD4+ clones were chiefly CM and EM; CD8+ ones were chiefly EMRA.

This receptor was taken from a man aged 18 to 30 who had mild COVID-19 (a few samples of this study predate the infection). Cell type and time point are not known. The V and J genes are TRBV7-2 and TRBJ2-1, with D hard to call. Sequences were obtained from PBMCs or a T cell subset sorted from them (not recorded which). CDR3 protein: CASSRVTYNEQFF. Written as DNA, the CDR3 is TGTGCCAGCAGCAGGGTAACCTACAATGAGCAGTTCTTC.